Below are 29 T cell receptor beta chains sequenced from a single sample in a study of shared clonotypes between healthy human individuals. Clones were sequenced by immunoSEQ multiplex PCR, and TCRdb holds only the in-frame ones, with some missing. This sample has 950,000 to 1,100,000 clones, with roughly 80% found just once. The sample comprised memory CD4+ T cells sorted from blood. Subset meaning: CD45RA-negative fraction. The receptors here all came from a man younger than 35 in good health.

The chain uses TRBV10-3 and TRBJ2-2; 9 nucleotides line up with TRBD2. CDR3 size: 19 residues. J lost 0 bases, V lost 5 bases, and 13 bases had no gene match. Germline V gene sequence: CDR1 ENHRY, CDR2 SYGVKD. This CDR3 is CAISNELGAGGTNTGELFF. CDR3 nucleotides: TGTGCCATCAGTAATGAGCTTGGTGCGGGAGGGACGAACACCGGGGAGCTGTTTTTT.

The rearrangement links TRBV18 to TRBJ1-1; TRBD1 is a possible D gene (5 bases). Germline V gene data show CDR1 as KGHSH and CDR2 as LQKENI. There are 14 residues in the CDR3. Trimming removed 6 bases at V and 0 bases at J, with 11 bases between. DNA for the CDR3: TGTGCCAGCTCCCCCGGAGGGGTGAACACTGAAGCTTTCTTT. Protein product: CASSPGGVNTEAFF.

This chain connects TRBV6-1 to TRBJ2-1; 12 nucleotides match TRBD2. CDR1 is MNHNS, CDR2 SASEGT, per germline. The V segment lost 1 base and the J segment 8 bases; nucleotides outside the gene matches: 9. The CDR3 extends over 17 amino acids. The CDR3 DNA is TGTGCCAGCAGTGAAGATAGGGCTAGCGGGGGGGTATATGAGCAGTTCTTC. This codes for CASSEDRASGGVYEQFF.

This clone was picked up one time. In DNA, the CDR3 is TGTGCCAGCAGTTTAATACAGGGTCACGGGGAGCTGTTTTTT. Translated, it gives CASSLIQGHGELFF. V is TRBV27 and J is TRBJ2-2; D may be TRBD1 (6 bases). Germline loops: CDR1 MNHEY, CDR2 SMNVEV (reference sequence). This CDR3 has 14 amino acids. V lost 2 bases and J lost 7, with 11 bases in between.

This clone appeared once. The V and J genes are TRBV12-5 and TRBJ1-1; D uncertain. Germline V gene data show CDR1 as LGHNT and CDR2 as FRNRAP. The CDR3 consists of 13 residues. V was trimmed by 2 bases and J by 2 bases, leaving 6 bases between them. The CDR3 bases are TGTGCTAGTGGTTTGATAGAAAACACTGAAGCTTTCTTT. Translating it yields CASGLIENTEAFF.

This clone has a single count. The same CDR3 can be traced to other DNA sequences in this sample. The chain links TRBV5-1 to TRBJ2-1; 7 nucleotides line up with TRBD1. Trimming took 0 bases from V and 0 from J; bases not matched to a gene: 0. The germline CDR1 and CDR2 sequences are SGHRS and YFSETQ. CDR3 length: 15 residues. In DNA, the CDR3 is TGCGCCAGCAGCTTGGGACAGGGCTCCTACAATGAGCAGTTCTTC. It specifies CASSLGQGSYNEQFF.

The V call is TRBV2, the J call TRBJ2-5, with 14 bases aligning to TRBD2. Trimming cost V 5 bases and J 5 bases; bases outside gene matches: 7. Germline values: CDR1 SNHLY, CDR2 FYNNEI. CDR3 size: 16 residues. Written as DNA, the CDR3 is TGTGCCAGCAGTATCGGACTAGCGGGAGGTACTGAGACCCAGTACTTC. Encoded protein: CASSIGLAGGTETQYF.

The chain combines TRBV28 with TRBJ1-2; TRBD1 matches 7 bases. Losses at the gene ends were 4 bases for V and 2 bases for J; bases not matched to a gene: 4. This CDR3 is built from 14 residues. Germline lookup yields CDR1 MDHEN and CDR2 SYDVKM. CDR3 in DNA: TGTGCCAGCAGTTCCGGGACAGAGAACTATGGCTACACCTTC. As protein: CASSSGTENYGYTF.

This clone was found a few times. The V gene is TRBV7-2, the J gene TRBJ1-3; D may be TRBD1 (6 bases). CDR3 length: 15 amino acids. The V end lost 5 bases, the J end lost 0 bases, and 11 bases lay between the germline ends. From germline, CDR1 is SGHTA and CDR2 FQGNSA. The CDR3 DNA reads TGTGCCAGCAGCATCACAGGGACCTCTGGAAACACCATATATTTT. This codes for CASSITGTSGNTIYF.

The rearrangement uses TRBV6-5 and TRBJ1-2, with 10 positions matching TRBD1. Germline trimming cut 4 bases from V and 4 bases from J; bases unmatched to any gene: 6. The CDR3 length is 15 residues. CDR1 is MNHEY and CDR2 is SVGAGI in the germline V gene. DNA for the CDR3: TGTGCCAGCAGTTCCGGGACAGGGGAGGCCTATGGCTACACCTTC. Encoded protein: CASSSGTGEAYGYTF.

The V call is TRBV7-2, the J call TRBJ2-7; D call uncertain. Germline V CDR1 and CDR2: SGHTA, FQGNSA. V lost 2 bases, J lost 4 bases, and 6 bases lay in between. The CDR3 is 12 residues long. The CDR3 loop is CASSLIKYEQYF. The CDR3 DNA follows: TGTGCCAGCAGCTTAATCAAATACGAGCAGTACTTC.

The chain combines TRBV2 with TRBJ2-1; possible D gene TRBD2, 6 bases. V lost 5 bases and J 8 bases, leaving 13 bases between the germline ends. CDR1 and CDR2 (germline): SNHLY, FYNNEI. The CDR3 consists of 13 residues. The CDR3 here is CASSLPSDHEQFF. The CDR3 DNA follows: TGTGCCAGCAGTTTACCTAGCGACCATGAGCAGTTCTTC.

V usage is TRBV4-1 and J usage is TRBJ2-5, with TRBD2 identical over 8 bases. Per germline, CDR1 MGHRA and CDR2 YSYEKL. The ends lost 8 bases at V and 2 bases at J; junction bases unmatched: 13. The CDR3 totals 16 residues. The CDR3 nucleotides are TGCGCCAGCGGTCAAACTAGCGGAGGGCGGCAAGAGACCCAGTACTTC. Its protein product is CASGQTSGGRQETQYF.

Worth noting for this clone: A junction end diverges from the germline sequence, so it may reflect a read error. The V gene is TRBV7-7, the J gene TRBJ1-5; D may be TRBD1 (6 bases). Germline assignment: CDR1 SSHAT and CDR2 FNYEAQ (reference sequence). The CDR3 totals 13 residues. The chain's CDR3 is CASSLQGVEPQHF. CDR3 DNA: TGTGCTAGCAGCCTACAGGGCGTGGAGCCCCAGCATTTT.

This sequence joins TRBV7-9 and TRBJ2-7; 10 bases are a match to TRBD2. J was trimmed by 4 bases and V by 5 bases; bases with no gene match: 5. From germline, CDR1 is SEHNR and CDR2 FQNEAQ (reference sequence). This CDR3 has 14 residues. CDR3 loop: CASSHSSGRYEQYF. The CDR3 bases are TGTGCCAGCAGCCATTCTAGCGGGAGATACGAGCAGTACTTC.

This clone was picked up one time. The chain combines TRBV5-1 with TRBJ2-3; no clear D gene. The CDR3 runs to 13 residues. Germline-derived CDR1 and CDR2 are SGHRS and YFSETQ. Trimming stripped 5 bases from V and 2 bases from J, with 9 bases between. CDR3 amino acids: CASSDTITDTQYF. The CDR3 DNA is TGCGCCAGCAGTGACACCATCACAGATACGCAGTATTTT.

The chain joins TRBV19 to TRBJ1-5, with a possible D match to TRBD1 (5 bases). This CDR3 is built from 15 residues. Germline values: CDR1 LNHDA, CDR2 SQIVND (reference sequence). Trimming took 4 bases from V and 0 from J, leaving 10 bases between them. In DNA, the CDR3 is TGTGCCAGTAGTAGAGGGGATTATAGCAATCAGCCCCAGCATTTT. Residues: CASSRGDYSNQPQHF.

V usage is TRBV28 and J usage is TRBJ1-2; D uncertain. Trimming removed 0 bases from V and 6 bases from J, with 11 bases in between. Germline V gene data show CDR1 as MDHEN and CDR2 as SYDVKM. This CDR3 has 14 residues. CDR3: CASSLWHRSDGYTF. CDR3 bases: TGTGCCAGCAGTTTATGGCACCGGTCGGATGGCTACACCTTC.

In DNA form, the CDR3 reads TGTGCCAGCAGCGCGGGACAGGGATTCACAGATACGCAGTATTTT. Its translation: CASSAGQGFTDTQYF. The V and J genes are TRBV11-2 and TRBJ2-3; TRBD1 aligns across 9 bases. CDR1 and CDR2 from the germline V gene are SGHAT and FQNNGV. The CDR3 totals 15 residues. The V gene end was trimmed by 5 bases and the J gene end by 2 bases; junction bases not matched to a gene: 5. Full variable domain (outside the CDR3, taken from reference TRBV11-2 and TRBJ2-3): EAGVAQSPRYKIIEKRQSVAFWCNPISGHATLYWYQQILGQGPKLLIQFQNNGVVDDSQLPKDRFSAERLKGVDSTLKIQPAKLEDSAVYLCASSAGQGFTDTQYFGPGTRLTVL.

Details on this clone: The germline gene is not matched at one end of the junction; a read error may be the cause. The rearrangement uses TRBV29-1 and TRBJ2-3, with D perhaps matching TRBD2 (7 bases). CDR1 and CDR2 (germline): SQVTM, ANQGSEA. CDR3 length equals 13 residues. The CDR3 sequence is CSVEGGVSDTQYF. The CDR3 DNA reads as TGCAGCGTAGAAGGGGGGGTCTCAGATACGCAGTATTTT.

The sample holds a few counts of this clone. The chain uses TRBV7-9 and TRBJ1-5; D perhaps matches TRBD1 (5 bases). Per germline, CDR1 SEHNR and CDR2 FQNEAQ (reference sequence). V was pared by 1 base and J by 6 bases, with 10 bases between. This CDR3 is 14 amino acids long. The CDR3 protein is CASSLDGDRQPQHF. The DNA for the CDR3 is TGTGCCAGCAGCTTAGATGGGGACCGTCAGCCCCAGCATTTT.

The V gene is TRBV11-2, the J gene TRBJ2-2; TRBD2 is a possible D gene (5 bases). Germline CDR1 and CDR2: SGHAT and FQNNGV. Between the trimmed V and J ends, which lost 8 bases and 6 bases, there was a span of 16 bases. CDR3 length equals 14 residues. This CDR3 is CASDPVRAAGELFF. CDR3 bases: TGTGCCAGCGACCCGGTTCGAGCGGCCGGGGAGCTGTTTTTT. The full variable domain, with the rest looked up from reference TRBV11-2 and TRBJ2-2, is EAGVAQSPRYKIIEKRQSVAFWCNPISGHATLYWYQQILGQGPKLLIQFQNNGVVDDSQLPKDRFSAERLKGVDSTLKIQPAKLEDSAVYLCASDPVRAAGELFFGEGSRLTVL.

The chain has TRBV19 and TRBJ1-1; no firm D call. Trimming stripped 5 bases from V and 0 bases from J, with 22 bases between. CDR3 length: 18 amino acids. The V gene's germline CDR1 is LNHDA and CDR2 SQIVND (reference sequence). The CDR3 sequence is CASSPGVSRLLMNTEAFF. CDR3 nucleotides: TGTGCCAGTAGTCCTGGGGTCAGCCGCCTCCTTATGAACACTGAAGCTTTCTTT.

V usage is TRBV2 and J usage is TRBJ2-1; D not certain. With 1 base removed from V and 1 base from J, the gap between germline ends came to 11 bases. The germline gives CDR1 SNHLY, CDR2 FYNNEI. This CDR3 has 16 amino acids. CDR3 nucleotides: TGTGCCAGCAGTGAAGTTGGGTGGGATTCCTACAATGAGCAGTTCTTC. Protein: CASSEVGWDSYNEQFF.

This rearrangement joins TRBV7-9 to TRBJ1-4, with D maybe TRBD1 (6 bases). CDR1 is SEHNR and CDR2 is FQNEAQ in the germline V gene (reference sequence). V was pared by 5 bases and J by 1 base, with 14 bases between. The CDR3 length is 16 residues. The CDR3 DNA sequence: TGTGCCAGCAGCCCACGCCCGACAGGAACTAATGAAAAACTGTTTTTT. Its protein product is CASSPRPTGTNEKLFF.

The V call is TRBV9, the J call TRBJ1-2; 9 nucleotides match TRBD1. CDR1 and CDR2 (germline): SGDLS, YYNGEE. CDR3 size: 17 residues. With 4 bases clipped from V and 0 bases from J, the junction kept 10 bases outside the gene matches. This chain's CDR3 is CASSLSGTGTANYGYTF. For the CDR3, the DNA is TGTGCCAGCAGCTTATCCGGGACAGGGACTGCTAACTATGGCTACACCTTC.

CDR3 in DNA: TGTGCCAGCAGCCGCAGGGGGGAGCAGGGCTACACCTTC. Translated: CASSRRGEQGYTF. The chain employs TRBV7-2 and TRBJ1-2; 7 nucleotides line up with TRBD1. Trimming removed 5 bases from V and 8 bases from J; junction bases left unmatched: 8. Germline CDR1 SGHTA, CDR2 FQGNSA. The CDR3 has 13 amino acids. Combining the CDR3 with reference TRBV7-2 and TRBJ1-2 gives the whole variable domain GAGVSQSPSNKVTEKGKDVELRCDPISGHTALYWYRQSLGQGLEFLIYFQGNSAPDKSGLPSDRFSAERTGGSVSTLTIQRTQQEDSAVYLCASSRRGEQGYTFGSGTRLTVV.

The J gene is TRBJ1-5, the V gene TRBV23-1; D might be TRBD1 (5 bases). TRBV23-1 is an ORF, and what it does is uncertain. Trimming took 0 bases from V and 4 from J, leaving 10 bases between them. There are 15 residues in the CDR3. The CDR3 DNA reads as TGCGCCAGCAGTCAATCGGGGGGAGCAAATCAGCCCCAGCATTTT. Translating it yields CASSQSGGANQPQHF.

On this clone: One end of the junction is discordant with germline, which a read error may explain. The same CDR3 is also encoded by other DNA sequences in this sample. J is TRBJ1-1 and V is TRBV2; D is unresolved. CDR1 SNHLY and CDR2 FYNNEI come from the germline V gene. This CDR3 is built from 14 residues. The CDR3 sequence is CASTEDGPNTEAFF. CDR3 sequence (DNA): TGTGCCAGCACTGAGGACGGACCGAACACTGAAGCTTTTTTT.